A selection of T cell receptor beta chains follows, all from one sample in a study of blood T cell repertoires in COVID-19. Sequencing used immunoSEQ multiplex PCR; TCRdb keeps in-frame clones, though not all of them. The table lists over 15,000 clones, around 77% of them singletons. Sequenced: peripheral blood. The receptors here all came from a man between 65 and 85 years old with COVID-19, enrolled during active disease. Both conserved end residues are part of each CDR3. A D gene is named only where the DNA matches it firmly. A row's size may be missing; if present it is once, few, many or a size class.

abundance	v_gene	j_gene	d_gene	CDR3nt	CDR3aa
few	TRBV5-1	TRBJ2-7	NA	TGCGCCAGCAGCTTGGCCGGGGGTTCCTCCTACGAGCAGTACTTC	CASSLAGGSSYEQYF
NA	TRBV12-5	TRBJ1-1	NA	TGTGCTAGTGGTTTGGAGACCCGGGAGCCTGAAGCTTTCTTT	CASGLETREPEAFF
few	TRBV11-2	TRBJ2-1	TRBD2	TGTGCCAGCAGCCCAGCAGCGGGAACACACAATGAGCAGTTCTTC	CASSPAAGTHNEQFF
once	TRBV11-2	TRBJ1-2	NA	TGTGCCAGCAGCTTAAGCCCTGTGACTCGTGGCTACACCTTC	CASSLSPVTRGYTF
NA	TRBV3-1/TRBV3-2	TRBJ2-1	NA	TGTGCCAGCAGCCAAGGGGCAGGTCCAGCAAATGAGCAGTTCTTC	CASSQGAGPANEQFF
once	TRBV5-1	TRBJ2-7	NA	TGCGCCAGCAGCTTGCTCTTATCCTACGAGCAGTACTTC	CASSLLLSYEQYF
NA	TRBV2	TRBJ2-1	TRBD2	TGTGCCAGCAGGACCTCTAGCGGGCACTACAATGAGCAGTTCTTC	CASRTSSGHYNEQFF
NA	TRBV6-5	TRBJ2-2	NA	TGTGCCAGCCACAGGGGACTGAACACCGGGGAGCTGTTTTTT	CASHRGLNTGELFF
NA	TRBV18	TRBJ1-6	TRBD1	TGTGCCAGCTCACCCGGGACAGGGAATTCACCCCTCCACTTT	CASSPGTGNSPLHF
NA	TRBV18	TRBJ2-1	NA	TGTGCCAGCTCAGAACAGGGCCAGAGGTTAGATGAGCAGTTCTTC	CASSEQGQRLDEQFF
NA	TRBV11-2	TRBJ2-1	TRBD2	TGTGCCAGCAGCCCCACAGCGGGGATCTACAATGAGCAGTTCTTC	CASSPTAGIYNEQFF
NA	TRBV5-6	TRBJ1-1	TRBD1	TGTGCCAGCAGCTTGACAGACAGGGGGCATCATTTTCCTTTCTTT	CASSLTDRGHHFPFF
few	TRBV7-9	TRBJ1-6	NA	TGTGCCAGCAGCTTAGGCGGAGACTTGAGTTCACCCCTCCACTTT	CASSLGGDLSSPLHF
NA	TRBV25-1	TRBJ1-4	NA	TGTGCCAGCAGTGATATCGTAAAACTGTTTTTT	CASSDIVKLFF
NA	TRBV28	TRBJ1-2	NA	TGTGCCAGCAGTTCTCCCCAGATCGGGAGCCTCAACTATGGCTACACCTTC	CASSSPQIGSLNYGYTF
NA	TRBV3-1/TRBV3-2	TRBJ2-7	TRBD2	TGTGCCAGCAGCCAAGGGTCGGGACTAGCGGGAGGCGAGCAGTACTTC	CASSQGSGLAGGEQYF
NA	TRBV30	TRBJ2-7	TRBD2	TGTGCCTGGGACGGGGGGGCCGAGCAGTACTTC	CAWDGGAEQYF
NA	TRBV6-2/TRBV6-3	TRBJ2-7	NA	TGTGCCAGCAGTCGTCCGTTAGAGCAGTACTTC	CASSRPLEQYF
NA	TRBV28	TRBJ2-7	TRBD2	TGTGCCAGCAGTTTATCGGGTAGCGGGAGCTACGAGCAGTACTTC	CASSLSGSGSYEQYF
NA	TRBV10-3	TRBJ1-1	TRBD1	TGTGCCATCAGGGGGACAGAAAACACTGAAGCTTTCTTT	CAIRGTENTEAFF
NA	TRBV30	TRBJ1-1	NA	TGTGCCTGGAGTGTAACTAGGGGGGGCACTGAAGCTTTCTTT	CAWSVTRGGTEAFF
NA	TRBV6-5	TRBJ1-2	TRBD1	TGTGCCAGCAGTCACGGACAGGTCTATGGCTACACCTTC	CASSHGQVYGYTF
NA	TRBV7-9	TRBJ1-5	NA	TGTGCCAGCAGCGAAACTCAGGGGAATCAGCCCCAGCATTTT	CASSETQGNQPQHF
few	TRBV30	TRBJ2-7	TRBD2	TGTGCCTGGAACGGGGGAGGGCCTGGCGAGCAGTACTTC	CAWNGGGPGEQYF
NA	TRBV2	TRBJ1-2	NA	TGTGCCAGCAGTGAAGACAGAAGGGGTCGGGGCTACACCTTC	CASSEDRRGRGYTF
NA	TRBV7-3	TRBJ1-2	NA	TGTGCCAGCAGCTTAAACCCAGGCCCAGGGTATGGCTACACCTTC	CASSLNPGPGYGYTF
NA	TRBV15	TRBJ2-1	NA	TGTGCCACCAGCAGAGATCCCTCCGCGCTATCCAATGAGCAGTTCTTC	CATSRDPSALSNEQFF
NA	TRBV3-1/TRBV3-2	TRBJ2-1	TRBD2	TGTGCCAGCAGCCGGGACTACCAGGACAATGAGCAGTTCTTC	CASSRDYQDNEQFF
NA	TRBV24-1	TRBJ1-1	NA	TGTGCCACCAGTGATTTTGGGGCCACTGAAGCTTTCTTT	CATSDFGATEAFF
few	TRBV20-1	TRBJ1-6	NA	TGCAGTGCTAGTCCTGAGTGGGGAGGGTCACCCCTCCACTTT	CSASPEWGGSPLHF
NA	TRBV5-6	TRBJ2-6	TRBD1	TGTGCCAGCAGCCCTCGCCGGGACAGGGGTTCAGGGGCCAACGTCCTGACTTTC	CASSPRRDRGSGANVLTF
NA	TRBV30	TRBJ1-5	NA	TGTGCCTGGACCAAAGGAACAGCCTATCAGCCCCAGCATTTT	CAWTKGTAYQPQHF
NA	TRBV3-1/TRBV3-2	TRBJ2-5	NA	TGTGCCAGCAGCCATTCCCATATCCGACACGGTGCTGAGACCCAGTACTTC	CASSHSHIRHGAETQYF
once	TRBV6-5	TRBJ2-3	NA	TGTGCCTCCCCCTTTTTGGATACGCAGTATTTT	CASPFLDTQYF
NA	TRBV5-4	TRBJ2-2	TRBD1	TGTGCCAGCAGCCTCGCTCAGGGGGCTAACACCGGGGAGCTGTTTTTT	CASSLAQGANTGELFF
NA	TRBV5-1	TRBJ1-2	TRBD1	TGCGCCAGTCACAGGGGTAAAAACTATGGCTACACCTTC	CASHRGKNYGYTF
NA	TRBV5-1	TRBJ2-3	NA	TGCGCCAGCAGCTTCCTGGTGGGCGACAGGACAGATACGCAGTATTTT	CASSFLVGDRTDTQYF
NA	TRBV15	TRBJ2-1	NA	TGTGCCACCAGCAGAGATTTGGGGCACAGCTCCTACAATGAGCAGTTCTTC	CATSRDLGHSSYNEQFF
NA	TRBV29-1	TRBJ1-1	TRBD1	TGCAGCGCCTCACTACAGGGGGCGCGGAAAGCTTTCTTT	CSASLQGARKAFF
NA	TRBV10-3	TRBJ1-4	NA	TGTGCCATCGGCTCACAGAATATAGCAACTAATGAAAAACTGTTTTTT	CAIGSQNIATNEKLFF
NA	TRBV10-3	TRBJ1-5	NA	TGTGCCATCGGCCGGGGTGGCAATCAGCCCCAGCATTTT	CAIGRGGNQPQHF
NA	TRBV10-3	TRBJ2-7	NA	TGTGCCATCAGTGAGACGACTAGTCCCGGGGAGGAGCAGTACTTC	CAISETTSPGEEQYF
NA	TRBV6-5	TRBJ2-7	TRBD1	TGTGCCAGCAGTTACACGGACAGGGGCCACGAGCAGTACTTC	CASSYTDRGHEQYF
NA	TRBV6-2/TRBV6-3	TRBJ1-6	NA	TGTGCCAGCAGTTACCTTGTCGGTTCACCCCTCCACTTT	CASSYLVGSPLHF
NA	TRBV3-1/TRBV3-2	TRBJ2-1	NA	TGTGCCAGCAGCCTGGGGGCCAATGAGCAGTTCTTC	CASSLGANEQFF